A selection of T cell receptor beta chains follows, all from one sample in a study of CD8 T cells in Susac syndrome. MiXCR was run by TCRdb on the immunoSEQ multiplex PCR reads, yielding one entry per CDR3 protein. The data hold about 200,000 distinct CDR3 sequences, with around 95% observed a single time. The sequenced material came from CD4+ T cells from PBMCs. These receptors all come from a human donor in good health. Each CDR3 is given with its conserved first and last residue. A D gene is named only where the DNA matches it firmly. Size values are once, few and many counts, or a class for expanded clones, and some rows have none.

D	size	V	J	DNA	CDR3
.	.	TRBV6-1	TRBJ2-5	TGTGCCAGCAGCGCGGGGGCGATTGAGGAGACCCAGTACTTC	CASSAGAIEETQYF
TRBD1	.	TRBV11-2	TRBJ1-6	TGTGCCAGCAGCCCAGGACAGGGCTACTCACCCCTCCACTTT	CASSPGQGYSPLHF
TRBD1	.	TRBV24-1	TRBJ1-2	TGTGCCACCAGTGATACAGGACAGGGGGTCTATGGCTACACCTTC	CATSDTGQGVYGYTF
TRBD2	.	TRBV6-1	TRBJ2-2	TGTGCCAGCAGGTGGACTAGCGGGAGGGCCATCTCCGGGGAGCTGTTTTTT	CASRWTSGRAISGELFF
.	once	TRBV20-1	TRBJ2-5	TGCAGTGCCTCAGACACGTACCAAGAGACCCAGTACTTC	CSASDTYQETQYF
TRBD2	.	TRBV9	TRBJ2-6	TGTGCCAGCAGCGTAGTTAGCCGGGGGGATGGCCTGACTTTC	CASSVVSRGDGLTF
.	.	TRBV27	TRBJ1-5	TGTGCCAGCACCACCCGATGGATAGGGGGCAATCAGCCCCAGCATTTT	CASTTRWIGGNQPQHF
.	.	TRBV29-1	TRBJ2-3	TGCAGCGTTGAAGTATTGCGCCTGGGTCGGGGTAGCGATACGCAGTATTTT	CSVEVLRLGRGSDTQYF
.	.	TRBV3-1	TRBJ1-2	TGTGCCAGCAGCCCGCGCACAGGCAACTACACCTTC	CASSPRTGNYTF
.	few	TRBV5-4	TRBJ1-2	TGTGCCAGCAGTGGGGGGGAATATGGCTACACCTTC	CASSGGEYGYTF
.	.	TRBV12-3/TRBV12-4	TRBJ1-1	TGTGCCAGCAGTTTAATGGCAGGAATTATGAACACTGAAGCTTTCTTT	CASSLMAGIMNTEAFF
TRBD2	.	TRBV20-1	TRBJ2-1	TGCAGTGCCCCCTCTAGCGGCTCCTACAATGAGCAGTTCTTC	CSAPSSGSYNEQFF
TRBD1	.	TRBV20-1	TRBJ2-7	TGCAGTGCACTGGGCAGGGGGTGGAACGAGCAGTACTTC	CSALGRGWNEQYF
.	.	TRBV27	TRBJ1-5	TGTGCCAGCAGTTTCGTGGGGAACCAGCCCCAGCATTTT	CASSFVGNQPQHF
.	.	TRBV7-9	TRBJ2-3	TGTGCCAGCAGCTACAACAGGGACTCCTTACCAGATACGCAGTATTTT	CASSYNRDSLPDTQYF
.	.	TRBV11-2	TRBJ2-3	TGTGCCAGCAGCTTAGATCCAGGGGGGGATACGCAGTATTTT	CASSLDPGGDTQYF
TRBD2	.	TRBV7-9	TRBJ2-5	TGTGCCAGCCGTCGTGCCCTAGCGGGAATTCAAGAGACCCAGTACTTC	CASRRALAGIQETQYF
.	.	TRBV11-2	TRBJ2-1	TGTGCCAGCAGCTTAATGGGGCCAAGGAATGAGCAGTTCTTC	CASSLMGPRNEQFF
.	.	TRBV6-5	TRBJ1-2	TGTGCCAGCAGAAACGGATGGGGGCCGGGTTATGGCTACACCTTC	CASRNGWGPGYGYTF
.	.	TRBV24-1	TRBJ2-1	TGTGCCACCAGTGATTTGGGCGGCGAAAGCTCCTACAATGAGCAGTTCTTC	CATSDLGGESSYNEQFF
.	.	TRBV19	TRBJ2-4	TGTGCCAGTAGTGTAGGACGCGGGGACATTCAGTACTTC	CASSVGRGDIQYF
.	.	TRBV28	TRBJ2-5	TGTGCCAGCAGTTTAGAGGCGACAGGTCGAGAGACCCAGTACTTC	CASSLEATGRETQYF
TRBD1	.	TRBV29-1	TRBJ2-3	TGCAGCGTTGCAAGGGACAGGAGGTCAGATACGCAGTATTTT	CSVARDRRSDTQYF
.	.	TRBV5-1	TRBJ2-2	TGCGCCAGCAGCTTAAAAGCGGAGTTTACCGGGGAGCTGTTTTTT	CASSLKAEFTGELFF
.	.	TRBV23-1	TRBJ2-5	TGCGCCAGCAGTCAATCAGGAACGTCAATGAAGACCCAGTACTTC	CASSQSGTSMKTQYF
.	.	TRBV15	TRBJ2-1	TGTGCCACCAGCTTAGGGTATGAGCAGTTCTTC	CATSLGYEQFF
.	once	TRBV27	TRBJ2-6	TGTGCCAGCAGTTTAGCGTCTGCTTCCGGGGCCAACGTCCTGACTTTC	CASSLASASGANVLTF
.	.	TRBV20-1	TRBJ2-4	TGCAGTGCGGCCTTAGCCAAAAACATTCAGTACTTC	CSAALAKNIQYF
.	.	TRBV30	TRBJ1-1	TGTGCCTGGAGTACTCCCGACAGAGGTCACACTGAAGCTTTCTTT	CAWSTPDRGHTEAFF
TRBD1	.	TRBV10-3	TRBJ2-7	TGTGCCATCAGATGGACAGGGGGGTCCTACGAGCAGTACTTC	CAIRWTGGSYEQYF
.	.	TRBV9	TRBJ1-1	TGTGCCAGCAGCGTAGTACAGGACTTGATGAACACTGAAGCTTTCTTT	CASSVVQDLMNTEAFF
.	.	TRBV18	TRBJ2-3	TGTGCCAGCTCACCACGGACAGTCACTAGCACAGATACGCAGTATTTT	CASSPRTVTSTDTQYF
TRBD1	.	TRBV29-1	TRBJ1-1	TGCAGCGGCGGACAGGGGGGCTTAAACACTGAAGCTTTCTTT	CSGGQGGLNTEAFF
.	.	TRBV15	TRBJ2-5	TGTGCCACCAGCAGAGATAACTATATGGAGACCCAGTACTTC	CATSRDNYMETQYF
TRBD2	.	TRBV3-1	TRBJ2-3	TGTGCCAGCAGCCGTGAGCGGGGTGATACGCAGTATTTT	CASSRERGDTQYF
.	.	TRBV24-1	TRBJ1-5	TGTGCCACCAGTGACGGATGGGGCAATCAGCCCCAGCATTTT	CATSDGWGNQPQHF
.	.	TRBV2	TRBJ1-6	TGTGCCAGCAGTGAAGATTTGGGTGCGGGGATTTCACCCCTCCACTTT	CASSEDLGAGISPLHF
.	.	TRBV25-1	TRBJ2-5	TGTGCCAGCAGTGAATCGGGCCGGGGGAAATCGGTGGAGACCCAGTACTTC	CASSESGRGKSVETQYF
.	.	TRBV30	TRBJ1-1	TGTGCCTGGGGCCCAGACCCGGTCCCCCGCGACACTGAAGCTTTCTTT	CAWGPDPVPRDTEAFF